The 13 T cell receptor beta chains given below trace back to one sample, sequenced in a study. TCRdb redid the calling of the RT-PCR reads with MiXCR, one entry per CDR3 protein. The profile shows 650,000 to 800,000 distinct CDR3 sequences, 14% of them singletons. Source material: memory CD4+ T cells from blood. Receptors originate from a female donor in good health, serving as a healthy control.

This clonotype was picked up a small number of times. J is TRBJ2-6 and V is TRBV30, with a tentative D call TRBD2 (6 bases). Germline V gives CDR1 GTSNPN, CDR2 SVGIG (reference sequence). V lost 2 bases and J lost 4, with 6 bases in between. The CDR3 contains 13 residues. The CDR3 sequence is CAWSRGGANVLTF. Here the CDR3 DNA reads TGTGCCTGGAGTCGGGGGGGGGCCAACGTCCTGACTTTC.

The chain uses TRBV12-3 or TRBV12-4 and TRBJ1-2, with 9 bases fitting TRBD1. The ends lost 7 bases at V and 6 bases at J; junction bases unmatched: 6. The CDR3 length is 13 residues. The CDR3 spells CASTEQGANGYTF. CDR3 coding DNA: TGTGCCAGCACCGAACAGGGGGCGAATGGCTACACCTTC.

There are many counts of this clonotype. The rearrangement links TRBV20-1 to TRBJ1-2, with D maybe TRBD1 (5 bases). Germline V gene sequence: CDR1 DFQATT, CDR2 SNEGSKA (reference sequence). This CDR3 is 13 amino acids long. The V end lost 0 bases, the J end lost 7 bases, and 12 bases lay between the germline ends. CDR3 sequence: CSARDQAGSGYTF. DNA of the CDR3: TGCAGTGCTAGAGATCAGGCAGGGTCTGGCTACACCTTC.

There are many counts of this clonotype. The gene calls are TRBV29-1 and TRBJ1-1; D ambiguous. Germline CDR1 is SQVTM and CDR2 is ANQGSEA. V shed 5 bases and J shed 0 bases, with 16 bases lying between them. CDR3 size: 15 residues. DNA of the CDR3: TGCAGCGTTACGCCACACGCCTCCATGAACACTGAAGCTTTCTTT. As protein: CSVTPHASMNTEAFF. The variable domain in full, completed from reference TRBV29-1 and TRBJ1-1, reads SAVISQKPSRDICQRGTSLTIQCQVDSQVTMMFWYRQQPGQSLTLIATANQGSEATYESGFVIDKFPISRPNLTFSTLTVSNMSPEDSSIYLCSVTPHASMNTEAFFGQGTRLTVV.

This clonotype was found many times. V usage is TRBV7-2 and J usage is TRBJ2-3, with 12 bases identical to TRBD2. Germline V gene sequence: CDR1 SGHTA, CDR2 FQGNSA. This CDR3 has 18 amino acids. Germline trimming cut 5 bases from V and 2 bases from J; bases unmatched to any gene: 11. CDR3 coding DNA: TGTGCCAGCAGCACTCTAGCGGGGGGGCGTATCACCACAGATACGCAGTATTTT. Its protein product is CASSTLAGGRITTDTQYF.

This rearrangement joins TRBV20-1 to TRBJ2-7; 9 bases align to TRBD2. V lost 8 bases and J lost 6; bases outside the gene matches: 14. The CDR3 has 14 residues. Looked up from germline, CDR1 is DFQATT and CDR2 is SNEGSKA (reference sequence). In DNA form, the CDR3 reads TGCAGTCCCGGTCCGGTAGCGGGAGTCGGCGAGCAGTACTTC. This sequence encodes CSPGPVAGVGEQYF.

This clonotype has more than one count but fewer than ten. The CDR3 is CASTLGVANTGELFF. As DNA, the CDR3 is TGTGCCAGCACCCTCGGGGTGGCGAACACCGGGGAGCTGTTTTTT. This chain connects TRBV5-6 to TRBJ2-2; tentative D call: TRBD2 (5 bases). Germline V gene sequence: CDR1 SGHDT, CDR2 YYEEEE. This CDR3 has 15 residues. V was cut by 6 bases and J by 0 bases, with 12 bases left in between. Full variable domain (remainder filled in from reference TRBV5-6 and TRBJ2-2): DAGVTQSPTHLIKTRGQQVTLRCSPKSGHDTVSWYQQALGQGPQFIFQYYEEEERQRGNFPDRFSGHQFPNYSSELNVNALLLGDSALYLCASTLGVANTGELFFGEGSRLTVL.

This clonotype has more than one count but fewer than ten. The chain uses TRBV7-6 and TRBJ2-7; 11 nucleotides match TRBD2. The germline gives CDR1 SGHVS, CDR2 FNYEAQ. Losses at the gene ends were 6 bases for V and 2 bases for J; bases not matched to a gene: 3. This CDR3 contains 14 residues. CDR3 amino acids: CASSQLAGAYEQYF. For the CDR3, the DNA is TGTGCCAGCAGTCAACTAGCGGGGGCCTACGAGCAGTACTTC.

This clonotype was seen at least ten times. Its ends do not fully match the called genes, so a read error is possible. CDR3 sequence (DNA): TGTGCCAGCAGCTTAGCGGGGGGGACGGATACGCAGTATTTT. Amino acids: CASSLAGGTDTQYF. The V and J genes are TRBV5-1 and TRBJ2-3; 11 positions agree with TRBD2. This CDR3 has 14 amino acids. Looked up from germline, CDR1 is SGHRS and CDR2 is YFSETQ.

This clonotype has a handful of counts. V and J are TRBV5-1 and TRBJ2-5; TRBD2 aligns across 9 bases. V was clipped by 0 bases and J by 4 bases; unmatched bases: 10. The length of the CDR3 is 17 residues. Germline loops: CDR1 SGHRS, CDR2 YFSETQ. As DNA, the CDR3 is TGCGCCAGCAGCTTGGGGACTAGCGCCGGGGGAGCAGAGACCCAGTACTTC. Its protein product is CASSLGTSAGGAETQYF.

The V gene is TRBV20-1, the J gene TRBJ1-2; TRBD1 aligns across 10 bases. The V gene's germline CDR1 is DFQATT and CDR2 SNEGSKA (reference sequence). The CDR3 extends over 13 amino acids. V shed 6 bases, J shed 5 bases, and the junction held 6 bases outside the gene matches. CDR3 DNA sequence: TGCAGTGCCACGGACAGGGGGATTTATGGCTACACCTTC. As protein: CSATDRGIYGYTF.

The CDR3 is CASRPWDRPQPQHF. Written as DNA, the CDR3 is TGTGCCAGCAGGCCCTGGGACAGGCCTCAGCCCCAGCATTTT. V usage is TRBV28 and J usage is TRBJ1-5; 8 bases align to TRBD1. The CDR3 is 14 amino acids. Per germline, CDR1 MDHEN and CDR2 SYDVKM. With 6 bases clipped from V and 6 bases from J, the junction kept 7 bases outside the gene matches.

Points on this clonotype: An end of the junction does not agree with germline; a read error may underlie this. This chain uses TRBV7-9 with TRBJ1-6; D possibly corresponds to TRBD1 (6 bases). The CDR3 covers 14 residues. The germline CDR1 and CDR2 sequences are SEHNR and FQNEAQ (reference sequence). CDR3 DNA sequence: TGTGCCAGCAGCCAGGAGAGTCCAGGGGTCCCCCCCCACTTT. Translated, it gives CASSQESPGVPPHF.